One sample yielded the 10 T cell receptor beta chains listed below, sequenced in a study of shared clonotypes between healthy human individuals. Clones were read by immunoSEQ multiplex PCR, and TCRdb kept only the in-frame ones, dropping some. The sample includes about 530,000 clones, about 79% seen only once; the top ten take around an eighth. Specimen: PBMCs. The receptors here all came from a woman aged 40-49 years in good health. Some clones in this sample may be carry-over from other donors' samples.

The chain joins TRBV29-1 to TRBJ1-5; D not certain. V was trimmed by 7 bases and J by 9 bases, leaving 7 bases between them. This CDR3 contains 9 residues. Germline CDR1 reads SQVTM; CDR2 reads ANQGSEA. The CDR3 DNA reads TGCAGCGGGGTTGGGCCCCAGCATTTT. It codes for CSGVGPQHF.

CDR3 DNA: TGCAGCGTTGAAATCGCAGGGGGAACCACAGATACGCAGTATTTT. Its protein product is CSVEIAGGTTDTQYF. This rearrangement joins TRBV29-1 to TRBJ2-3; TRBD1 matches at 7 bases. Germline CDR1 is SQVTM and CDR2 is ANQGSEA. CDR3 length: 15 amino acids. J lost 2 bases, V lost 2 bases, and 7 bases had no gene match.

The chain carries TRBV6-6 and TRBJ2-4; D gene uncertain. Trimming took 6 bases from V and 1 from J, leaving 13 bases between them. In germline, CDR1 is MNHNY, CDR2 SVGAGI (reference sequence). CDR3 length equals 15 residues. The CDR3 reads CASRTNPGAKNIQYF. As DNA, the CDR3 is TGTGCCAGCAGGACAAACCCTGGGGCCAAAAACATTCAGTACTTC.

Written as DNA, the CDR3 is TGCGCCAGCAGTGAGATTGGACTACCATCTCCCCACGAGCAGTACTTC. This translates into CASSEIGLPSPHEQYF. The gene calls are TRBV10-1 and TRBJ2-7, with D tentatively TRBD2 (6 bases). CDR3 size: 16 residues. The germline V gene encodes CDR1 WNHNN and CDR2 SYGVQD (reference sequence). The V end lost 2 bases, the J end lost 5 bases, and 19 bases lay between the germline ends.

On this clone itself: One base separates it from a far larger clone, so it is likely a read error. The sample contains more than one DNA sequence encoding this CDR3. J is TRBJ1-1 and V is TRBV30; D gene unclear. The CDR3 has 13 amino acids. CDR1 and CDR2 (germline): GTSNPN, SVGIG (reference sequence). CDR3 nucleotide sequence: TGTGCCTGGGACTGGAACATGAACACTGAAGCTTTTTTT. This sequence encodes CAWDWNMNTEAFF.

This chain links TRBV7-6 with TRBJ1-3; D not certain. The germline V gene encodes CDR1 SGHVS and CDR2 FNYEAQ. The CDR3 is 16 residues long. Trimming removed 1 base at V and 2 bases at J, with 12 bases between. The CDR3 DNA reads as TGTGCCAGCAGCTTAGAGGTGCAGCCTACTGGAAACACCATATATTTT. It yields the protein CASSLEVQPTGNTIYF. Using reference TRBV7-6 and TRBJ1-3 for the parts outside the CDR3, the full variable domain is GAGVSQSPRYKVTKRGQDVALRCDPISGHVSLYWYRQALGQGPEFLTYFNYEAQQDKSGLPNDRFSAERPEGSISTLTIQRTEQRDSAMYRCASSLEVQPTGNTIYFGEGSWLTVV.

A single count supports this clone. This chain connects TRBV28 to TRBJ2-7, with 8 bases matching TRBD1. V was clipped by 5 bases and J by 5 bases; unmatched bases: 11. The CDR3 extends over 15 amino acids. Germline V lookup: CDR1 MDHEN, CDR2 SYDVKM. The CDR3: CASSLSGTGPDEQYF. The CDR3 nucleotides are TGTGCCAGCAGTCTCTCCGGGACAGGACCGGACGAGCAGTACTTC.

This clone was picked up one time. This chain connects TRBV7-9 to TRBJ1-6, with 9 bases aligning to TRBD1. J gave up 4 bases and V 5 bases, and 3 bases lay outside the gene matches. This CDR3 comprises 15 residues. Germline CDR1 and CDR2: SEHNR and FQNEAQ (reference sequence). CDR3 nucleotide sequence: TGTGCCAGCAGCACAGGGGGCGGGTATAATTCACCCCTCCACTTT. Amino acid sequence: CASSTGGGYNSPLHF.

The chain joins TRBV2 to TRBJ2-4; D gene unclear. There are 14 residues in the CDR3. In germline, CDR1 is SNHLY, CDR2 FYNNEI. V shed 9 bases and J shed 0 bases, with 12 bases lying between them. The CDR3 bases are TGTGCCAGTTTAAGACCGTCAGCCAAAAACATTCAGTACTTC. It translates to CASLRPSAKNIQYF.

This chain joins TRBV5-1 and TRBJ2-1; D unclear. The CDR3 spans 14 residues. V was pared by 4 bases and J by 6 bases, with 14 bases between. CDR1 SGHRS and CDR2 YFSETQ come from the germline V gene. CDR3 coding DNA: TGCGCCAGCAGCCGATCCGGAGTCTCCAATGAGCAGTTCTTC. Translating it yields CASSRSGVSNEQFF.